These T cell receptor beta chains were read from a single sample in a study of cytomegalovirus exposure and HLA in healthy donors. Sequencing was performed with immunoSEQ multiplex PCR; in TCRdb, only in-frame clones are kept and a portion is missing. The sample holds approximately 120,000 clones, 73% seen once. Sequencing used PBMCs. These receptors all come from a man in his forties or fifties in good health and CMV-seronegative. The CDR3 runs from the conserved cysteine through the conserved F or W. A D gene is named only where the DNA matches it firmly. A row's size may be missing; if present it is once, few, many or a size class.

clone size: -
D gene: TRBD1
V gene: TRBV19
J gene: TRBJ2-7
CDR3 DNA: TGTGCCAGTAGTACCAATTACGGGACAGACCCCTACGAGCAGTACTTC
CDR3 protein: CASSTNYGTDPYEQYF

clone size: -
D gene: -
V gene: TRBV4-3
J gene: TRBJ1-5
CDR3 DNA: TGCGCCAGCAGTACTTCAGGGGAGCGCAATCAGCCCCAGCATTTT
CDR3 protein: CASSTSGERNQPQHF

clone size: -
D gene: -
V gene: TRBV4-1
J gene: TRBJ1-1
CDR3 DNA: TGCGCCAGCGCGGGTTTGGTTTGGGGGCCGGACACTGAAGCTTTCTTT
CDR3 protein: CASAGLVWGPDTEAFF

clone size: -
D gene: -
V gene: TRBV5-1
J gene: TRBJ2-3
CDR3 DNA: TGCGCCAGCAGCTTGGACACCCCGTCGACAGATACGCAGTATTTT
CDR3 protein: CASSLDTPSTDTQYF

clone size: -
D gene: -
V gene: TRBV4-3
J gene: TRBJ2-5
CDR3 DNA: TGCGCCAGCAGCCAAGAGGTCGGACTCCCAAAAGAGACCCAGTACTTC
CDR3 protein: CASSQEVGLPKETQYF

clone size: -
D gene: TRBD2
V gene: TRBV5-6
J gene: TRBJ2-5
CDR3 DNA: TGTGCCAGCAGCTGGGCGGGGGACCAAGAGACCCAGTACTTC
CDR3 protein: CASSWAGDQETQYF

clone size: -
D gene: TRBD1
V gene: TRBV27
J gene: TRBJ1-5
CDR3 DNA: TGTGCCAGCAGTTTAAATGGACAGGGGCGTCAGCCCCAGCATTTT
CDR3 protein: CASSLNGQGRQPQHF

clone size: -
D gene: TRBD1
V gene: TRBV9
J gene: TRBJ2-7
CDR3 DNA: TGTGCCAGCAGCGTGGGACAGAACTACGAGCAGTACTTC
CDR3 protein: CASSVGQNYEQYF

clone size: -
D gene: TRBD1
V gene: TRBV6-6
J gene: TRBJ2-2
CDR3 DNA: TGTGCCAGCAGCTTGGGACAGGGGGCTTACACCGGGGAGCTGTTTTTT
CDR3 protein: CASSLGQGAYTGELFF

clone size: -
D gene: TRBD2
V gene: TRBV4-3
J gene: TRBJ2-3
CDR3 DNA: TGCGCCAGCAGCCAAGAGATGGCGGGGGGTCCTCGCACAGATACGCAGTATTTT
CDR3 protein: CASSQEMAGGPRTDTQYF

clone size: -
D gene: TRBD1
V gene: TRBV14
J gene: TRBJ1-3
CDR3 DNA: TGTGCCAGCAGCCAACAGGGACAGGCGGGCACCATATATTTT
CDR3 protein: CASSQQGQAGTIYF

clone size: -
D gene: TRBD1
V gene: TRBV30
J gene: TRBJ2-3
CDR3 DNA: TGTGCCTGGTCGAGGGCCCGTGGACAGGGGGCAGATACGCAGTATTTT
CDR3 protein: CAWSRARGQGADTQYF

clone size: -
D gene: TRBD1
V gene: TRBV18
J gene: TRBJ2-2
CDR3 DNA: TGTGCCAGCCAGGGGGTCGGCACCGGGGAGCTGTTTTTT
CDR3 protein: CASQGVGTGELFF

clone size: -
D gene: -
V gene: TRBV7-8
J gene: TRBJ2-7
CDR3 DNA: TGTGCCAGCAGCCCCTCGACAGTCTACGAGCAGTACTTC
CDR3 protein: CASSPSTVYEQYF

clone size: -
D gene: -
V gene: TRBV30
J gene: TRBJ2-7
CDR3 DNA: TGTGCCTGTGGCCCCAGCTACGAGCAGTACTTC
CDR3 protein: CACGPSYEQYF

clone size: -
D gene: -
V gene: TRBV7-3
J gene: TRBJ2-5
CDR3 DNA: TGTGCCAGCAGCTTAACAGCCTCCCAAGAGACCCAGTACTTC
CDR3 protein: CASSLTASQETQYF

clone size: -
D gene: -
V gene: TRBV2
J gene: TRBJ1-2
CDR3 DNA: TGTGCCAGCAGTGATTGGAGGGGCTACACCTTC
CDR3 protein: CASSDWRGYTF

clone size: -
D gene: -
V gene: TRBV5-8
J gene: TRBJ1-6
CDR3 DNA: TGTGCCAGCAGCCCAACCTACGGGGTGGGGGGTTCACCCCTCCACTTT
CDR3 protein: CASSPTYGVGGSPLHF

clone size: -
D gene: TRBD1
V gene: TRBV9
J gene: TRBJ1-2
CDR3 DNA: TGTGCCAGCAGCGTCGACAGGGGGGACTATGGCTACACCTTC
CDR3 protein: CASSVDRGDYGYTF

clone size: -
D gene: -
V gene: TRBV18
J gene: TRBJ2-7
CDR3 DNA: TGTGCCAGCTCACCATTTTTAGACAGATCCTACGAGCAGTACTTC
CDR3 protein: CASSPFLDRSYEQYF

clone size: few
D gene: TRBD2
V gene: TRBV19
J gene: TRBJ2-3
CDR3 DNA: TGTGCCAGTAGATGGGCGGGGGGGCCGACCCCAGATACGCAGTATTTT
CDR3 protein: CASRWAGGPTPDTQYF

clone size: -
D gene: -
V gene: TRBV9
J gene: TRBJ2-3
CDR3 DNA: TGTGCCAGCAGCGCCTCGGGGGGCGGGGGCACAGATACGCAGTATTTT
CDR3 protein: CASSASGGGGTDTQYF

clone size: -
D gene: TRBD2
V gene: TRBV5-1
J gene: TRBJ2-7
CDR3 DNA: TGCGCCAGCAGCCAACAACGGGGGAGGGACGAGCAGTACTTC
CDR3 protein: CASSQQRGRDEQYF

clone size: -
D gene: TRBD1
V gene: TRBV5-1
J gene: TRBJ1-4
CDR3 DNA: TGCGCCAGCAGCTCAGGGACAGGGGATGAAAAACTGTTTTTT
CDR3 protein: CASSSGTGDEKLFF